A selection of T cell receptor beta chains follows, all from one sample in a study of blood T cell repertoires in COVID-19. TCRdb keeps only in-frame clones here, not all; method: immunoSEQ multiplex PCR. Among about 180,000 clones listed, 60% to 80% were seen once. The sequencing input was PBMCs or T cells enriched from blood (not recorded which). These TCRs come from a woman aged 50 to 60 who had recovered from COVID-19. Both conserved end residues are part of each CDR3. A D gene is named only where the DNA matches it firmly. A clone size is listed for some rows: how often the clone was seen (once, few, many), or a class if it is expanded.

-,-,TRBJ2-1,TRBV27,14,TGTGCCAGCAGTCCATACCACAGCAACAATGAGCAGTTCTTC,CASSPYHSNNEQFF
TRBD1,once,TRBJ2-7,TRBV12-3/TRBV12-4,13,TGTGCCACGTCTTTAGAGACAGGGGGCGAGCAGTACTTC,CATSLETGGEQYF
TRBD2,-,TRBJ2-1,TRBV27,17,TGTGCCAGCAGTCCGGCGGGGCGGGAGGGCCTGGCCTATGAGCAGTTCTTC,CASSPAGREGLAYEQFF
TRBD2,-,TRBJ2-3,TRBV7-8,15,TGTGCCAGCAGCTTACCTAGCGGAAACACAGATACGCAGTATTTT,CASSLPSGNTDTQYF
-,-,TRBJ1-5,TRBV6-9,17,TGTGCCAGCGCGACTCGATGTGGAGGGGTTAGCAATCAGCCCCAGCATTTT,CASATRCGGVSNQPQHF
TRBD2,few,TRBJ2-7,TRBV6-2/TRBV6-3,14,TGTGCCAGCAGTTCCCCCGGGGGGACCTACGAGCAGTACTTC,CASSSPGGTYEQYF
-,-,TRBJ2-5,TRBV12-3/TRBV12-4,13,TGTGCCAGCAGTTGGGAGAGGCAGGAGACCCAGTACTTC,CASSWERQETQYF
TRBD2,-,TRBJ2-1,TRBV3-1/TRBV3-2,17,TGTGCCAGCAGCCTCCGGACTAGCGGGAGGGCCGGTAATGAGCAGTTCTTC,CASSLRTSGRAGNEQFF
-,-,TRBJ1-5,TRBV12-3/TRBV12-4,12,TGTGCCAGCGGTTCTTCCAGGCAGCCCCAGCATTTT,CASGSSRQPQHF
-,-,TRBJ1-6,TRBV7-9,14,TGTGCCAGCAGCGATTCCTCATATAGTTCACCCCTCCACTTT,CASSDSSYSSPLHF
-,-,TRBJ2-3,TRBV18,13,TGTGCCAGCCGACCGGCGGGCACAGATACGCAGTATTTT,CASRPAGTDTQYF